Included here is one TCR beta chain sequence, with context. This record comes from a study of blood T cell repertoires in COVID-19. Clones were sequenced by immunoSEQ multiplex PCR, and TCRdb holds only the in-frame ones, with some missing. Counted here are 300,000 to 350,000 clones, roughly 84% occurring once; the ten biggest clones make up roughly 1%. Unmatched junction bases numbered 7, after V lost 8 bases and J lost 0 bases. Looked up from germline, CDR1 is SNHLY and CDR2 is FYNNEI. The CDR3 extends over 14 amino acids. The J gene is TRBJ2-7, the V gene TRBV2; 7 bases fit TRBD1. What was sequenced was PBMCs or T cells enriched from blood (not recorded which). This sequence was found in a woman aged 25-40 years who had recovered from COVID-19. The CDR3 loop is CASGTGTVSYEQYF. CDR3 sequence (DNA): TGTGCCAGCGGAACCGGGACAGTCTCCTACGAGCAGTACTTC.